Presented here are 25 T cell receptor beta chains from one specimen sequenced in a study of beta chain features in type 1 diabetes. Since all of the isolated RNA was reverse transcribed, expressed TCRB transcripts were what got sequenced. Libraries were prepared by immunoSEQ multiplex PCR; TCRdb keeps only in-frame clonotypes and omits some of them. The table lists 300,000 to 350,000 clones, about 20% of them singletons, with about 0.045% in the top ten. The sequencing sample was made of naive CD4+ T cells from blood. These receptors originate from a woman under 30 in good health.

The CDR3 region is CASSLGGLGTDTQYF. CDR3 nucleotide sequence: TGCGCCAGCAGCTTGGGCGGGCTAGGCACAGATACGCAGTATTTT. The chain carries TRBV5-1 and TRBJ2-3; D is possibly TRBD2 (5 bases). The CDR3 length is 15 residues. Germline CDR1 and CDR2: SGHRS and YFSETQ. V gave up 0 bases and J gave up 1 base, with 9 bases separating them.

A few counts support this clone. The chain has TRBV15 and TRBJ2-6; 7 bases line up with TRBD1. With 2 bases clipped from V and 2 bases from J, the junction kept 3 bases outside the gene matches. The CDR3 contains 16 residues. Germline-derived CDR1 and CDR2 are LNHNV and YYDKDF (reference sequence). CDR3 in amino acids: CATSRPGTAGANVLTF. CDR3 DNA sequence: TGTGCCACCAGCAGACCCGGGACAGCTGGGGCCAACGTCCTGACTTTC.

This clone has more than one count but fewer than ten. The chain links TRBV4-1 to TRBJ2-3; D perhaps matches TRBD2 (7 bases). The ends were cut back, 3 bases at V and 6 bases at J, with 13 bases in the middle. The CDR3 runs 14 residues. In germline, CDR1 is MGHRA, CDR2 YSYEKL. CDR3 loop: CASSQLGGADTQYF. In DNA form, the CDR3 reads TGCGCCAGCAGCCAGCTGGGGGGGGCGGATACGCAGTATTTT.

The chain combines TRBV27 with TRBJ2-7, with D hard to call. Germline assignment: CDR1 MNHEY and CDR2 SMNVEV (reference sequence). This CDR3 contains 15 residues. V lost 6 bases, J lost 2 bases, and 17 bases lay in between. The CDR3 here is CASRSLAADPYEQYF. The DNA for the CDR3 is TGTGCCAGCAGGAGTCTCGCGGCCGACCCCTACGAGCAGTACTTC.

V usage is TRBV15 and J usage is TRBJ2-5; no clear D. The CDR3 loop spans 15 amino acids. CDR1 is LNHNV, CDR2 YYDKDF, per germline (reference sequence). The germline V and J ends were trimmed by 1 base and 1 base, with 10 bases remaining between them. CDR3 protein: CATSRGSTAQETQYF. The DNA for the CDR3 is TGTGCCACCAGCAGAGGTAGTACAGCCCAAGAGACCCAGTACTTC.

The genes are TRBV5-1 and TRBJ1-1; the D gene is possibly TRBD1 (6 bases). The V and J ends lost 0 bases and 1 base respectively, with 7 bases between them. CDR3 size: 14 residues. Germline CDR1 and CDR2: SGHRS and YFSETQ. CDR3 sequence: CASSLEGQNTEAFF. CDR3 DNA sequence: TGCGCCAGCAGCTTGGAGGGACAGAACACTGAAGCTTTCTTT.

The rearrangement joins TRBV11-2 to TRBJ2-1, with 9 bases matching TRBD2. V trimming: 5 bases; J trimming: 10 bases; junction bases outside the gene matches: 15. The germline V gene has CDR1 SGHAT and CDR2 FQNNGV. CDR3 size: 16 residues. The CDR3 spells CASSPSRSSGVREQFF. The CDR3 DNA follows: TGTGCCAGCAGCCCTAGTAGGTCTAGCGGGGTTCGGGAGCAGTTCTTC. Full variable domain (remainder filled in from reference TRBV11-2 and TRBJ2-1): EAGVAQSPRYKIIEKRQSVAFWCNPISGHATLYWYQQILGQGPKLLIQFQNNGVVDDSQLPKDRFSAERLKGVDSTLKIQPAKLEDSAVYLCASSPSRSSGVREQFFGPGTRLTVL.

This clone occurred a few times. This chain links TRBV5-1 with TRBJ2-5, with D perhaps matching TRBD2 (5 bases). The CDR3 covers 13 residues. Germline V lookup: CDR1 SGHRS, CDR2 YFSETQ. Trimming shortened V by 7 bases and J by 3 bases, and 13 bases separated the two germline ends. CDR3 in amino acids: CASRRTEEETQYF. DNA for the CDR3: TGCGCCAGCCGCCGGACTGAAGAAGAGACCCAGTACTTC.

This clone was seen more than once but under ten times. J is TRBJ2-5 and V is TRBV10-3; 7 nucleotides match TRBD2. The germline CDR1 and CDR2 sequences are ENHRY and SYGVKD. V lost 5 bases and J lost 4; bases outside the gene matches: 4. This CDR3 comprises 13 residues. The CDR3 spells CAISPPGGETQYF. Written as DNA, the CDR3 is TGTGCCATCAGTCCACCGGGGGGAGAGACCCAGTACTTC.

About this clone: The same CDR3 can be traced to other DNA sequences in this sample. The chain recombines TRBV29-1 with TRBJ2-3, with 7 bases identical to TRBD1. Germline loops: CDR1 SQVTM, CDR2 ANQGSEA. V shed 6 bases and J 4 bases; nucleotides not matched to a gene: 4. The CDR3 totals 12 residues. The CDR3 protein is CSVVTGADTQYF. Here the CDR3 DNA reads TGCAGCGTCGTAACAGGGGCAGATACGCAGTATTTT.

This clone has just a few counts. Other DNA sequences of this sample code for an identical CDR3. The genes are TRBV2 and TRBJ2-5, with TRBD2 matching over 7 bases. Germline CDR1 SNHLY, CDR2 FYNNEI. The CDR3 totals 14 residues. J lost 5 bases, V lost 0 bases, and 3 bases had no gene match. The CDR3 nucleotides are TGTGCCAGCAGTGAAGCTCGGGGAGGGGAGACCCAGTACTTC. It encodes CASSEARGGETQYF.

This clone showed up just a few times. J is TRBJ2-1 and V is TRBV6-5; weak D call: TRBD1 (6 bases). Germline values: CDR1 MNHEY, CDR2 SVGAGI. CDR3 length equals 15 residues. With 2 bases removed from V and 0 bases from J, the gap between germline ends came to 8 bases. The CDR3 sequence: CASSYGGGSYNEQFF. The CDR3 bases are TGTGCCAGCAGTTACGGGGGCGGCTCCTACAATGAGCAGTTCTTC.

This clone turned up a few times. For the CDR3, the DNA is TGTGCCAGCAGCCGCCAACTCTTAGGAGCGAACACCGGGGAGCTGTTTTTT. This translates into CASSRQLLGANTGELFF. The V gene is TRBV7-9, the J gene TRBJ2-2, with unresolved D. With 5 bases removed from V and 0 bases from J, the gap between germline ends came to 16 bases. CDR1 SEHNR and CDR2 FQNEAQ come from the germline V gene (reference sequence). The CDR3 is 17 amino acids. The full variable domain, completed using reference TRBV7-9 and TRBJ2-2, is DTGVSQNPRHKITKRGQNVTFRCDPISEHNRLYWYRQTLGQGPEFLTYFQNEAQLEKSRLLSDRFSAERPKGSFSTLEIQRTEQGDSAMYLCASSRQLLGANTGELFFGEGSRLTVL.

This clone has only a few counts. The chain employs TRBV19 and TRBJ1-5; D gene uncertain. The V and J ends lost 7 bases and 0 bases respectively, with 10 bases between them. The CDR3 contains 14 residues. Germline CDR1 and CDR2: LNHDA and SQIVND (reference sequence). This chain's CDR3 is CASKWSLSNQPQHF. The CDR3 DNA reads TGTGCCAGTAAATGGAGTCTTAGCAATCAGCCCCAGCATTTT.

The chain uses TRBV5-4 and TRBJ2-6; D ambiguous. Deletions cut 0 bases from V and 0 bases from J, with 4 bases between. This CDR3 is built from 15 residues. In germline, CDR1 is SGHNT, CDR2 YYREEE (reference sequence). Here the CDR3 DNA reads TGTGCCAGCAGCTTGGTTCGCTCTGGGGCCAACGTCCTGACTTTC. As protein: CASSLVRSGANVLTF. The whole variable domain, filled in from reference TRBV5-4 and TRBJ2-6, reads ETGVTQSPTHLIKTRGQQVTLRCSSQSGHNTVSWYQQALGQGPQFIFQYYREEENGRGNFPPRFSGLQFPNYSSELNVNALELDDSALYLCASSLVRSGANVLTFGAGSRLTVL.

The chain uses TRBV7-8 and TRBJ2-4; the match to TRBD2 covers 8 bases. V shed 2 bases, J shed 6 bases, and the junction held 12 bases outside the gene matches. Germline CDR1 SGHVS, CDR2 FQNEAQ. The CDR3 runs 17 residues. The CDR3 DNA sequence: TGTGCCAGCAGCTTAACGTATTCGGCTAGCGGGTCAAACATTCAGTACTTC. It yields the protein CASSLTYSASGSNIQYF.

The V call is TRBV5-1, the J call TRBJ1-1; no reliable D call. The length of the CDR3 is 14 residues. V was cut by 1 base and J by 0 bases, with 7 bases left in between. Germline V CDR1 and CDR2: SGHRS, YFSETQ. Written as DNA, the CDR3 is TGCGCCAGCAGCTTGAGGCGGATGAACACTGAAGCTTTCTTT. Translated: CASSLRRMNTEAFF.

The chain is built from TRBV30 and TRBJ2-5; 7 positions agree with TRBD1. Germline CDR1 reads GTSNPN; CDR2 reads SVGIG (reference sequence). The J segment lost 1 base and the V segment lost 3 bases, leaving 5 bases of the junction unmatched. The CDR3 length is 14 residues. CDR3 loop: CAWSGRDSQETQYF. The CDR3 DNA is TGTGCCTGGAGCGGACGGGACAGCCAAGAGACCCAGTACTTC. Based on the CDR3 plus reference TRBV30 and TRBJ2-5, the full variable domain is SQTIHQWPATLVQPVGSPLSLECTVEGTSNPNLYWYRQAAGRGLQLLFYSVGIGQISSEVPQNLSASRPQDRQFILSSKKLLLSDSGFYLCAWSGRDSQETQYFGPGTRLLVL.

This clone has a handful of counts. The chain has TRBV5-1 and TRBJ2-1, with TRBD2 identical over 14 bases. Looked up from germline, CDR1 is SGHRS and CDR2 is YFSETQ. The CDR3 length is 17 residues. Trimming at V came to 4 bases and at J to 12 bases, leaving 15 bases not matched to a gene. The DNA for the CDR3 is TGCGCCAGCAGCCCAGGACTAGCGGGAGGACTCACAGGGTGGCAGTTCTTC. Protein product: CASSPGLAGGLTGWQFF.

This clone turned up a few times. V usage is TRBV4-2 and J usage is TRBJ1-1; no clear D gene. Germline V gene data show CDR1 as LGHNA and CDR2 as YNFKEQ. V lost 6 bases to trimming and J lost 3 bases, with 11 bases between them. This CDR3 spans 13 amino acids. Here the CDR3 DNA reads TGTGCCAGCAGTCAGGTGGGAGACACTGAAGCTTTCTTT. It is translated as CASSQVGDTEAFF.

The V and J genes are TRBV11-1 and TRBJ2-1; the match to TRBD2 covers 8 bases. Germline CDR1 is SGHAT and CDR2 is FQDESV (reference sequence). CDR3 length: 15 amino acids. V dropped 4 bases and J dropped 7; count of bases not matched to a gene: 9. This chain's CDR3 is CASSSPGLGGNEQFF. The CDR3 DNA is TGTGCCAGCAGCTCGCCGGGACTAGGGGGAAATGAGCAGTTCTTC. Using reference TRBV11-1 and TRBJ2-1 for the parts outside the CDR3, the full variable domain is EAEVAQSPRYKITEKSQAVAFWCDPISGHATLYWYRQILGQGPELLVQFQDESVVDDSQLPKDRFSAERLKGVDSTLKIQPAELGDSAMYLCASSSPGLGGNEQFFGPGTRLTVL.

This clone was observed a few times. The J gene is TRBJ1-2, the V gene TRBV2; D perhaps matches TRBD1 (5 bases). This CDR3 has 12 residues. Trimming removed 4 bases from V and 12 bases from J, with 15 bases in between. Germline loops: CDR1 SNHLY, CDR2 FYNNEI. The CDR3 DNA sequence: TGTGCCAGCAGTGTGCTCAGGGTTGAAAACACCTTC. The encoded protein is CASSVLRVENTF.

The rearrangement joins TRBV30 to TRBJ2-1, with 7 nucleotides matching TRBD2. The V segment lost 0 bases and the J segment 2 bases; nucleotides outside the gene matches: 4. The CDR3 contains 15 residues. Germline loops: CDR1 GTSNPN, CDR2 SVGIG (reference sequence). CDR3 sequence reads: CAWSVRAGAYNEQFF. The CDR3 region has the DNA TGTGCCTGGAGTGTACGGGCGGGAGCCTACAATGAGCAGTTCTTC.

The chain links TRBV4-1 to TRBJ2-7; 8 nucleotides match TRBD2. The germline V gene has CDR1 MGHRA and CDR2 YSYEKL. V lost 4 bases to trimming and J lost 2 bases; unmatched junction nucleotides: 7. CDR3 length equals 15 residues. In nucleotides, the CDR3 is TGCGCCAGCAGCCTACAACTAGCGGATCCCTACGAGCAGTACTTC. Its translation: CASSLQLADPYEQYF.

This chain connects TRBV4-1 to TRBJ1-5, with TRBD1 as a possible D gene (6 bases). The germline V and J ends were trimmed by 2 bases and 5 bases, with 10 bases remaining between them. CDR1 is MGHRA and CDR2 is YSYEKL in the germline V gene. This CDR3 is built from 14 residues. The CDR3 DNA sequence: TGCGCCAGCAGCCAACCCGGGACATATCAGCCCCAGCATTTT. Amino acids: CASSQPGTYQPQHF.